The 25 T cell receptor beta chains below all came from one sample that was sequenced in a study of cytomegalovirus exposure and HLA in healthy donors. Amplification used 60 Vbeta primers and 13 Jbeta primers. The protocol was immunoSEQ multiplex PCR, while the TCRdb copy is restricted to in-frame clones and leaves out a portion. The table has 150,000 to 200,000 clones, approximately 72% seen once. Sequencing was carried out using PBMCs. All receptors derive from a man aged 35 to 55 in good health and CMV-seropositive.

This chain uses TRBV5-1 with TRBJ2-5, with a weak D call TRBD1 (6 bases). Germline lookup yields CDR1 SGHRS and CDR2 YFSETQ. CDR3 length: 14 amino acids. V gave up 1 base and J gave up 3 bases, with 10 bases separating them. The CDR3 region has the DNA TGCGCCAGCAGCTTGATGGGGGCAGAAGAGACCCAGTACTTC. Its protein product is CASSLMGAEETQYF.

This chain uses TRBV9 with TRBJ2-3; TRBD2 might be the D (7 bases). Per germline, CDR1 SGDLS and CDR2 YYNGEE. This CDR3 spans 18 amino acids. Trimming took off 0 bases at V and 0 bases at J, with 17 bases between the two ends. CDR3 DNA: TGTGCCAGCAGCGTAGTCTCCGGAGGGGGGGTAAGCACAGATACGCAGTATTTT. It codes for CASSVVSGGGVSTDTQYF.

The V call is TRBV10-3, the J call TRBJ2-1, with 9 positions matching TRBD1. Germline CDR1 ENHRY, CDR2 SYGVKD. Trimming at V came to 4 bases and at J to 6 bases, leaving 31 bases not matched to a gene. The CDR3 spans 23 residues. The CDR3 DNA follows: TGTGCCATCAGTGGCGTGGGACAGGGTCAAGGGGCCCTCGGCGGGTGGGCTTTCAATGAGCAGTTCTTC. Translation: CAISGVGQGQGALGGWAFNEQFF.

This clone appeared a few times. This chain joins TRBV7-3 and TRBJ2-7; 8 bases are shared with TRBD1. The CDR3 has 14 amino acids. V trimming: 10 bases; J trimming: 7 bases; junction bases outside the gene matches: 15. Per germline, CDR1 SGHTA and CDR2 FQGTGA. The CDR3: CATTNPGQDGEQYF. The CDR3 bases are TGTGCCACCACTAACCCGGGACAGGACGGGGAGCAGTACTTC.

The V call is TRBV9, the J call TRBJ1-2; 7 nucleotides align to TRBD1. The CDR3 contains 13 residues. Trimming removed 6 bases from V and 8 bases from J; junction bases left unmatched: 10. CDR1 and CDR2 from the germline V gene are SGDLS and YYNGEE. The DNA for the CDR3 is TGTGCCAGCACCCAACAGGGGATTAGGGGCTACACCTTC. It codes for CASTQQGIRGYTF.

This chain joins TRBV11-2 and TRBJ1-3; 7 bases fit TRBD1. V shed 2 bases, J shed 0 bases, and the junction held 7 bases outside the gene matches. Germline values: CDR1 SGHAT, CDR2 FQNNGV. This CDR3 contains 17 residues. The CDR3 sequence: CASSLLQGVISGNTIYF. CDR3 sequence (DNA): TGTGCCAGCAGCTTATTGCAGGGGGTTATCTCTGGAAACACCATATATTTT.

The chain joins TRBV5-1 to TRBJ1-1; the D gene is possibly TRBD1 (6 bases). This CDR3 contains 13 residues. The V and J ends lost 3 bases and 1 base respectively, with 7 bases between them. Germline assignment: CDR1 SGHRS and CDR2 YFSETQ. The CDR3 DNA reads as TGCGCCAGCAGCTCACAGGGGAACACTGAAGCTTTCTTT. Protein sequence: CASSSQGNTEAFF.

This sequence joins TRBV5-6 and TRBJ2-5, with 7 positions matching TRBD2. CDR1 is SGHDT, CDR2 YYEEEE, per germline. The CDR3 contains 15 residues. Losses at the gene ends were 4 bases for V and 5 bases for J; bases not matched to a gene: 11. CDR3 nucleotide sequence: TGTGCCAGCAGCCCCCGGGAGGACCCCTGGGAGACCCAGTACTTC. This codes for CASSPREDPWETQYF.

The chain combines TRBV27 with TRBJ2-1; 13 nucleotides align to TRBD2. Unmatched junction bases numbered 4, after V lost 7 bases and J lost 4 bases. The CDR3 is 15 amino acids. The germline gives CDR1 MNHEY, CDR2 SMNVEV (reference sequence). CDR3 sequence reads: CASTTSGRDYNEQFF. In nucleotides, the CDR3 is TGTGCCAGCACCACTAGCGGGAGGGATTACAATGAGCAGTTCTTC.

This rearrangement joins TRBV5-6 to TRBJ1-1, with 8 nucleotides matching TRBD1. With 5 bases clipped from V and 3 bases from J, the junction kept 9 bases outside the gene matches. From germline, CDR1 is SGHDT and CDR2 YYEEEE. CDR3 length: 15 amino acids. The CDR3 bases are TGTGCCAGCAGTCGCCTCGACAGGGGCTACACTGAAGCTTTCTTT. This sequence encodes CASSRLDRGYTEAFF. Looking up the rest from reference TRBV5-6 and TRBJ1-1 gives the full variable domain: DAGVTQSPTHLIKTRGQQVTLRCSPKSGHDTVSWYQQALGQGPQFIFQYYEEEERQRGNFPDRFSGHQFPNYSSELNVNALLLGDSALYLCASSRLDRGYTEAFFGQGTRLTVV.

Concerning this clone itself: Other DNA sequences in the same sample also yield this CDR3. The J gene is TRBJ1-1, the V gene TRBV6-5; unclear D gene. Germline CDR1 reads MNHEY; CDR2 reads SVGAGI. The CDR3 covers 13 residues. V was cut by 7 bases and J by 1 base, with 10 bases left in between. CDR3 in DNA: TGTGCCAGCACCAATGGGCCGAACACTGAAGCTTTCTTT. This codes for CASTNGPNTEAFF.

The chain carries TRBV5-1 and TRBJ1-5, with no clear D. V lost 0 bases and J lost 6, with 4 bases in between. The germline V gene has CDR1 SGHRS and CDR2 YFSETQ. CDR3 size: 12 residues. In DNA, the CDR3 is TGCGCCAGCAGCTTGGACGGTCAGCCCCAGCATTTT. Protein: CASSLDGQPQHF.

Here the CDR3 DNA reads TGCGCCAGCAGCCAAGGACAGCTAACCTACAATGAGCAGTTCTTC. Translation: CASSQGQLTYNEQFF. This chain joins TRBV4-1 and TRBJ2-1; D is possibly TRBD1 (5 bases). V dropped 1 base and J dropped 2 bases, with 9 bases sitting between them. The CDR3 runs 15 residues. Germline V gene data show CDR1 as MGHRA and CDR2 as YSYEKL.

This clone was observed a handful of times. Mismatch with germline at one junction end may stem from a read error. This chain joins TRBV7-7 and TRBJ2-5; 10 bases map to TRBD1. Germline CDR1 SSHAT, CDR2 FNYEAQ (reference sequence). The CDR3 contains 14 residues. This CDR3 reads CASSLVGQGETQYF. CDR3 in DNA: TGTGCTAGCAGCTTAGTGGGACAGGGGGAGACCCAGTACTTC.

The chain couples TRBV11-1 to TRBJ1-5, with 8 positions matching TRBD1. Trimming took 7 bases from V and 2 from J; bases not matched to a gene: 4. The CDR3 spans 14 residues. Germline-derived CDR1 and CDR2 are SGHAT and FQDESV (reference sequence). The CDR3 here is CASNTDRGNQPQHF. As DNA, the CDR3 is TGTGCCAGCAACACGGACAGGGGCAATCAGCCCCAGCATTTT.

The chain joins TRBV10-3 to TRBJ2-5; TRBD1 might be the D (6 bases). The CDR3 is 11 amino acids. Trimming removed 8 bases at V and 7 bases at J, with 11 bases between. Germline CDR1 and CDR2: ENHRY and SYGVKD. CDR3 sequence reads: CAIGTRGTQYF. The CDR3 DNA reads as TGTGCCATCGGGACACGGGGGACCCAGTACTTC.

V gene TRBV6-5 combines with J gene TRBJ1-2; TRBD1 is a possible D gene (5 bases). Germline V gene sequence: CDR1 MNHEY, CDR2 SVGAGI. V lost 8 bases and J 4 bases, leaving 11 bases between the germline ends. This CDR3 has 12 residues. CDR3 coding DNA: TGTGCCAGCCCACCGGGGGGCTATGGCTACACCTTC. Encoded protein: CASPPGGYGYTF.

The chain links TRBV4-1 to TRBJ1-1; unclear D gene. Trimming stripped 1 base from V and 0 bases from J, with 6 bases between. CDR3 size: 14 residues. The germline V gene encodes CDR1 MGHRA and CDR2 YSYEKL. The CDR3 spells CASSQAVLNTEAFF. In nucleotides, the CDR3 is TGCGCCAGCAGCCAAGCGGTTCTGAACACTGAAGCTTTCTTT.

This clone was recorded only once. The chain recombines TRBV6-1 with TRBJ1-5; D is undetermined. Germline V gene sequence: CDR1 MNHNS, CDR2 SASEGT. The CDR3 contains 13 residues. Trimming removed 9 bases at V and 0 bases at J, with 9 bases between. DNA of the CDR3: TGTGCCAGTTCAGGTTATAGCAATCAGCCCCAGCATTTT. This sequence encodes CASSGYSNQPQHF.

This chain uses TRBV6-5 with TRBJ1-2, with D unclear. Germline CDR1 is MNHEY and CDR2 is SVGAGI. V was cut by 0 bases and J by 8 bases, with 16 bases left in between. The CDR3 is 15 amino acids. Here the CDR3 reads CASSYSGGPGGGYTF. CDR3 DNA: TGTGCCAGCAGTTACTCGGGCGGGCCGGGCGGGGGCTACACCTTC.

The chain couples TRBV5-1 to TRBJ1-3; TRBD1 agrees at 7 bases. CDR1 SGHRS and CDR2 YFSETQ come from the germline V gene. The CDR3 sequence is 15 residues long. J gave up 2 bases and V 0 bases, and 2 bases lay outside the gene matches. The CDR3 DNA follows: TGCGCCAGCAGCTTGGGGCAGGGGGCTGGAAACACCATATATTTT. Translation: CASSLGQGAGNTIYF.

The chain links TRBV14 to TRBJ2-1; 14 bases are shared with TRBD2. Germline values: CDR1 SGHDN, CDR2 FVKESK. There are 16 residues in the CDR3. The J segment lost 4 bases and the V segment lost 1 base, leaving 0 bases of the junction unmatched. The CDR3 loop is CASSQGLAGGYNEQFF. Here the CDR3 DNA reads TGTGCCAGCAGCCAAGGACTAGCGGGGGGGTACAATGAGCAGTTCTTC.

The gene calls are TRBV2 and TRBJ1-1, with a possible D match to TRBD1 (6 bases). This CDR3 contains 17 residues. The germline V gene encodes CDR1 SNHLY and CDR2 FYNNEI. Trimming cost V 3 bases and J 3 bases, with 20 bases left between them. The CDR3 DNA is TGTGCCAGCAGTGATCAGGGCAGGGGATTTGGAGACACTGAAGCTTTCTTT. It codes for CASSDQGRGFGDTEAFF.

The CDR3 protein is CASSSGVGTGRINEQFF. The CDR3 bases are TGTGCCAGCAGCTCAGGGGTAGGGACAGGGAGGATAAATGAGCAGTTCTTC. The V and J genes are TRBV9 and TRBJ2-1, with TRBD1 identical over 9 bases. Per germline, CDR1 SGDLS and CDR2 YYNGEE. The CDR3 runs to 17 residues. Germline trimming cut 4 bases from V and 7 bases from J; bases unmatched to any gene: 15.

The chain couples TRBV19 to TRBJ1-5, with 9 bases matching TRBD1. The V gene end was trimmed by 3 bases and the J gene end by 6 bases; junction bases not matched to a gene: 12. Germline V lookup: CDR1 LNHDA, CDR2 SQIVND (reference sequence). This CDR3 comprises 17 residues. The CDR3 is CASSIHLPTGGSQPQHF. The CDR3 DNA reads TGTGCCAGTAGTATCCACTTACCCACAGGGGGCAGTCAGCCCCAGCATTTT. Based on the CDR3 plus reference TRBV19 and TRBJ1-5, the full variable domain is DGGITQSPKYLFRKEGQNVTLSCEQNLNHDAMYWYRQDPGQGLRLIYYSQIVNDFQKGDIAEGYSVSREKKESFPLTVTSAQKNPTAFYLCASSIHLPTGGSQPQHFGDGTRLSIL.